These T cell receptor beta chains were read from a single sample in a study of tumour-infiltrating T cells in Burkitt lymphoma. The repertoire was sequenced with immunoSEQ multiplex PCR; TCRdb's copy has only in-frame clones and lacks some. The sample consists of about 15,000 clones, roughly 80% of them appearing once. The sequencing input was tumor tissue. The receptors shown here come from a human donor with diffuse large B-cell lymphoma. Both conserved end residues are trimmed from each CDR3. Fields, in order: CDR3 length, V gene, CDR3 protein.

12 | TRBV30 | AWTTGTGGEKLF
12 | TRBV15 | ATSREKGEKGYT
11 | TRBV4-1 | ASSQQQARPQH
11 | TRBV7-9 | ASSSTSAGELF
11 | TRBV7-2 | ASSLNRKETQY
12 | TRBV6-5 | ASIPRTGGNEQF
12 | TRBV5-1 | ASTSGEGYSPLH
11 | TRBV4-2 | ASSRAEQETQY
12 | TRBV29-1 | SVAGADGPGEQF
15 | TRBV7-9 | ASSLVIGDWRAGELF
13 | TRBV2 | ASSLQGRSNQPQH
14 | TRBV9 | ASSVGGRGRGETQY
9 | TRBV6-6 | ASSYSEYLF
12 | TRBV27 | ASSYRGYNEKLF
12 | TRBV21-1 | ASSNWQGGTEAF
14 | TRBV19 | ASSIWTSGIKGEQF
12 | TRBV30 | ACKLAGDEDTQY
10 | TRBV28 | ASSSPQGVEY
14 | TRBV6-6 | ASSYSWGGPYNEQF
13 | TRBV19 | ASVVSGTGSAKLF
14 | TRBV7-9 | ASSRAVGGVSDTQY
13 | TRBV19 | ASSMVQGSRDEQF
10 | TRBV7-9 | ASPGAGNTIY
13 | TRBV18 | ASSPPALLGEKLF
12 | TRBV7-6 | ASSSEDRVNEQY
13 | TRBV29-1 | SCLRTGQTTGELF
14 | TRBV28 | ASSFWREGFGNEQF
18 | TRBV4-2 | AFYIAGGPRCSSGANVLT
12 | TRBV6-5 | ASSYSRTDNEQF